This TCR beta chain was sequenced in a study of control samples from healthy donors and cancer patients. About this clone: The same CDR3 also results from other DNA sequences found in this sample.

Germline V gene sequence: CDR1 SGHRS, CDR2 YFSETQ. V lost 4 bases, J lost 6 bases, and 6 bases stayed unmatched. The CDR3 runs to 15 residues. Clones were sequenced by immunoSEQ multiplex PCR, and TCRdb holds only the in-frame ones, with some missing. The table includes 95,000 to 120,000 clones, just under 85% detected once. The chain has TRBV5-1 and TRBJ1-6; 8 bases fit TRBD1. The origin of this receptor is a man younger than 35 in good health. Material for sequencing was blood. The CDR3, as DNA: TGCGCCAGCAGCCTCGGGACAGGACTTAATTCACCCCTCCACTTT. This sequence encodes CASSLGTGLNSPLHF. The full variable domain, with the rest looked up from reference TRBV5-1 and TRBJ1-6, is KAGVTQTPRYLIKTRGQQVTLSCSPISGHRSVSWYQQTPGQGLQFLFEYFSETQRNKGNFPGRFSGRQFSNSRSEMNVSTLELGDSALYLCASSLGTGLNSPLHFGNGTRLTVT.